One sample yielded the 31 T cell receptor beta chains listed below, sequenced in a study of cytomegalovirus exposure and HLA in healthy donors. With 60 Vbeta and 13 Jbeta primers, the PCR was carried out. Generated by immunoSEQ multiplex PCR, the TCRdb table keeps only in-frame clones and is missing some. The data hold 98,000 or so clones, with 76% observed a single time. The specimen sequenced was PBMCs. Receptor source: a woman in her late teens or twenties in good health and CMV-seropositive.

This chain uses TRBV19 with TRBJ1-2; D ambiguous. The CDR3 loop spans 11 amino acids. V shed 3 bases and J shed 4 bases, with 3 bases lying between them. From germline, CDR1 is LNHDA and CDR2 SQIVND (reference sequence). The CDR3 region is CASSIGYGYTF. DNA of the CDR3: TGTGCCAGTAGTATCGGCTATGGCTACACCTTC.

The chain couples TRBV15 to TRBJ2-7, with 12 positions matching TRBD2. Germline lookup yields CDR1 LNHNV and CDR2 YYDKDF (reference sequence). Unmatched junction bases numbered 12, after V lost 5 bases and J lost 1 base. This CDR3 contains 18 residues. CDR3 DNA sequence: TGTGCCACCAGCGCTTCACTAGCGGGAGGCATCCAGTCCTACGAGCAGTACTTC. Residues: CATSASLAGGIQSYEQYF.

The chain carries TRBV4-2 and TRBJ2-7; D possibly corresponds to TRBD2 (6 bases). Germline V gene data show CDR1 as LGHNA and CDR2 as YNFKEQ. With 1 base removed from V and 0 bases from J, the gap between germline ends came to 10 bases. This CDR3 is 15 amino acids long. For the CDR3, the DNA is TGTGCCAGCAGCCAAGGGGGGGATCCCTCCTACGAGCAGTACTTC. Translation gives CASSQGGDPSYEQYF.

Only one count was recorded for this clone. The CDR3 sequence: CASRPFTPPTGRLCGYTF. CDR3 bases: TGTGCAAGTCGCCCCTTCACCCCCCCGACAGGGAGGTTATGCGGCTACACCTTC. V gene TRBV12-2 combines with J gene TRBJ1-2; the table's D call, TRBD1, has no DNA check behind it. TRBV12-2 is classified as a pseudogene. CDR3 size: 18 residues.

Note on this clone: An end of the junction differs from the germline gene, which may be a read error. The V gene is TRBV4-2, the J gene TRBJ2-1; no reliable D call. The germline gives CDR1 LGHNA, CDR2 YNFKEQ. This CDR3 comprises 16 residues. CDR3 sequence reads: CASSQDISTPFNEQFF. The CDR3 DNA sequence: TGTGCCAGCAGCCAAGATATCTCAACTCCCTTCAATGAACAGTTCTTC.

The chain combines TRBV25-1 with TRBJ2-5, with no clear D. Trimming left V 3 bases short and J 5 bases short, with 7 bases between. Germline V gives CDR1 MGHDK, CDR2 SYGVNS. The CDR3 consists of 12 residues. The CDR3 bases are TGTGCCAGCAGTGACACAACCGAGACCCAGTACTTC. This sequence encodes CASSDTTETQYF.

V usage is TRBV5-6 and J usage is TRBJ2-7; D is unresolved. Deletions cut 3 bases from V and 7 bases from J, with 11 bases between. Germline loops: CDR1 SGHDT, CDR2 YYEEEE. The CDR3 is made up of 12 amino acids. CDR3 DNA sequence: TGTGCCAGCAGCTATGGTAGTCCAGAGCAGTACTTC. It is translated as CASSYGSPEQYF.

CDR3 residues: CSARTAEAFF. CDR3 DNA: TGCAGTGCTAGGACTGCTGAAGCTTTCTTT. The chain carries TRBV20-1 and TRBJ1-1, with D unresolved. Trimming left V 3 bases short and J 6 bases short, with 5 bases between. Germline CDR1 and CDR2: DFQATT and SNEGSKA (reference sequence). The CDR3 loop spans 10 amino acids.

This clone was seen only a few times. CDR3: CASSYSAGAYNEQFF. The CDR3 DNA reads as TGTGCCAGCAGTTACTCGGCGGGGGCCTACAATGAGCAGTTCTTC. The genes are TRBV6-5 and TRBJ2-1, with TRBD2 matching over 7 bases. CDR1 MNHEY and CDR2 SVGAGI come from the germline V gene. Trimming took 0 bases from V and 2 from J; bases not matched to a gene: 1. There are 15 residues in the CDR3.

The V gene is TRBV19, the J gene TRBJ2-1; D may be TRBD2 (6 bases). The CDR3 extends over 15 amino acids. V dropped 3 bases and J dropped 6 bases, with 15 bases sitting between them. CDR1 is LNHDA, CDR2 SQIVND, per germline (reference sequence). CDR3 nucleotides: TGTGCCAGTAGTATTTGGCTAGCGATCGCCAATGAGCAGTTCTTC. It encodes CASSIWLAIANEQFF.

A note on this clone: Other DNA sequences from this sample encode an identical CDR3 as well. This sequence joins TRBV30 and TRBJ1-6, with TRBD1 matching 8 bases. The CDR3 is 12 amino acids. Germline assignment: CDR1 GTSNPN and CDR2 SVGIG (reference sequence). The CDR3 loop reads CAQGDSNSPLHF. DNA for the CDR3: TGTGCACAGGGGGACAGTAACTCACCCCTCCACTTT.

In DNA, the CDR3 is TGTGCCAGCAGCCTACAACGAGGACAGGGAGGGAATGAGCAGTTCTTC. It is translated as CASSLQRGQGGNEQFF. The chain recombines TRBV7-6 with TRBJ2-1; tentatively, D is TRBD1 (8 bases). Germline V gene sequence: CDR1 SGHVS, CDR2 FNYEAQ. The CDR3 is 16 amino acids. The V gene lost 5 bases and the J gene lost 7 bases, with 21 bases spanning the gap.

V gene TRBV16 combines with J gene TRBJ2-5, with D possibly TRBD2 on 6 matching bases. This CDR3 spans 15 amino acids. V lost 0 bases and J lost 6, with 14 bases in between. Germline CDR1 and CDR2: KGHSY and FQNENV. Here the CDR3 reads CASSQSITSLQTQYF. The DNA of the CDR3 is TGTGCCAGCAGCCAATCGATTACTAGCCTTCAGACCCAGTACTTC.

J is TRBJ2-1 and V is TRBV6-1, with 8 bases lining up with TRBD2. The CDR3 totals 15 residues. CDR1 is MNHNS and CDR2 is SASEGT in the germline V gene. V was clipped by 1 base and J by 8 bases; unmatched bases: 7. CDR3 amino acids: CASSEGVLAGDEQFF. CDR3 sequence (DNA): TGTGCCAGCAGTGAAGGGGTGCTAGCGGGCGATGAGCAGTTCTTC.

The chain uses TRBV4-1 and TRBJ2-7, with 8 bases identical to TRBD1. V shed 0 bases and J 4 bases; nucleotides not matched to a gene: 5. In germline, CDR1 is MGHRA, CDR2 YSYEKL. CDR3 length: 15 residues. The CDR3 DNA reads as TGCGCCAGCAGCCAAGATCCAGGACAGGGTTACGAGCAGTACTTC. Its protein is CASSQDPGQGYEQYF.

The genes are TRBV6-5 and TRBJ2-7; 7 bases align to TRBD1. The CDR3 covers 13 residues. Per germline, CDR1 MNHEY and CDR2 SVGAGI. The J segment lost 7 bases and the V segment lost 7 bases, leaving 10 bases of the junction unmatched. CDR3: CASTSTGAGEQYF. CDR3 DNA: TGTGCCAGCACCTCTACAGGGGCAGGAGAGCAGTACTTC.

The rearrangement links TRBV28 to TRBJ2-6; the match to TRBD1 covers 9 bases. Germline loops: CDR1 MDHEN, CDR2 SYDVKM. This CDR3 region has 17 residues. V lost 0 bases, J lost 1 base, and 1 base stayed unmatched. CDR3 bases: TGTGCCAGCAGTTTATGGGACAGGGGTTCTGGGGCCAACGTCCTGACTTTC. Translation: CASSLWDRGSGANVLTF.

CDR3 coding DNA: TGTGCCAGCAGCGCCAGCGGGAGGCCTCCGACGTACAATGAGCAGTTCTTC. Translation: CASSASGRPPTYNEQFF. The chain uses TRBV9 and TRBJ2-1; 9 positions agree with TRBD2. Germline CDR1 SGDLS, CDR2 YYNGEE. The CDR3 length is 17 residues. V shed 3 bases, J shed 4 bases, and the junction held 11 bases outside the gene matches.

This clone showed up just once. The genes are TRBV10-3 and TRBJ2-2; 10 nucleotides align to TRBD1. This CDR3 has 15 amino acids. With 4 bases clipped from V and 5 bases from J, the junction kept 4 bases outside the gene matches. Per germline, CDR1 ENHRY and CDR2 SYGVKD. As DNA, the CDR3 is TGTGCCATCAGTGTACCGGGACAGGGGACCGGGGAGCTGTTTTTT. Its protein product is CAISVPGQGTGELFF.

The CDR3 DNA sequence: TGTGCCACCAGCCGGACACTTAGCAATCAGCCCCAGCATTTT. Protein product: CATSRTLSNQPQHF. The V call is TRBV15, the J call TRBJ1-5, with D possibly TRBD1 on 5 matching bases. The CDR3 spans 14 residues. V was clipped by 5 bases and J by 0 bases, with 8 bases between them. In germline, CDR1 is LNHNV, CDR2 YYDKDF (reference sequence).

This clone was observed a handful of times. The chain recombines TRBV19 with TRBJ1-1; 7 positions match TRBD1. With 5 bases clipped from V and 5 bases from J, the junction kept 8 bases outside the gene matches. This CDR3 comprises 14 residues. Germline CDR1 reads LNHDA; CDR2 reads SQIVND (reference sequence). The CDR3 region is CASSETGSHTEAFF. CDR3 nucleotides: TGTGCCAGTAGTGAGACAGGGTCCCATACTGAAGCTTTCTTT.

This clone occurred a few times. The V gene is TRBV19, the J gene TRBJ2-2, with D possibly TRBD2 on 5 matching bases. V was cut by 8 bases and J by 0 bases, with 13 bases left in between. Germline V gives CDR1 LNHDA, CDR2 SQIVND (reference sequence). The CDR3 is 15 amino acids. This CDR3 is CASQDWRTNTGELFF. In nucleotides, the CDR3 is TGTGCCAGTCAGGACTGGCGCACGAACACCGGGGAGCTGTTTTTT.

The chain has TRBV6-1 and TRBJ2-1, with D hard to call. Per germline, CDR1 MNHNS and CDR2 SASEGT. V shed 1 base and J shed 1 base, with 8 bases lying between them. This CDR3 contains 15 residues. The CDR3 nucleotides read TGTGCCAGCAGTGAAGGCTATGAGTCCTACAATGAGCAGTTCTTC. This codes for CASSEGYESYNEQFF.

The rearrangement links TRBV10-2 to TRBJ2-1, with D perhaps TRBD1 (6 bases). Germline values: CDR1 WSHSY, CDR2 SAAADI. This CDR3 has 18 residues. Trimming removed 4 bases at V and 2 bases at J, with 21 bases between. CDR3 nucleotide sequence: TGCGCCAGCAGTGGACCACTTCAGGGGAGAGGAACCTACAATGAGCAGTTCTTC. Amino acids: CASSGPLQGRGTYNEQFF.

The V gene is TRBV5-4, the J gene TRBJ1-1; tentative D call: TRBD1 (6 bases). The CDR3 has 16 residues. CDR1 SGHNT and CDR2 YYREEE come from the germline V gene (reference sequence). V gave up 0 bases and J gave up 5 bases, with 17 bases separating them. In nucleotides, the CDR3 is TGTGCCAGCAGCTTGGTCGGGCAGGGGCAGTTGACTGAAGCTTTCTTT. It translates to CASSLVGQGQLTEAFF.

This clone was seen once. The CDR3 DNA reads TGCGCCAGCAGCTCCAGGGGAGGCTTGGGACTAGCGGGAGCTAGCACAGATACGCAGTATTTT. Its protein is CASSSRGGLGLAGASTDTQYF. J is TRBJ2-3 and V is TRBV5-1; 14 bases are a match to TRBD2. The germline V gene encodes CDR1 SGHRS and CDR2 YFSETQ. This CDR3 has 21 residues. V shed 3 bases, J shed 0 bases, and the junction held 15 bases outside the gene matches.

By its share, this clone is medium-sized. The chain is built from TRBV28 and TRBJ2-1; no definite D call. Germline V gene sequence: CDR1 MDHEN, CDR2 SYDVKM. V dropped 6 bases and J dropped 3 bases, with 18 bases sitting between them. There are 16 residues in the CDR3. In DNA form, the CDR3 reads TGTGCCAGCAGCCAATTAGGTAACAGTTACTACAATGAGCAGTTCTTC. Protein sequence: CASSQLGNSYYNEQFF. The full variable domain, with the rest looked up from reference TRBV28 and TRBJ2-1, is DVKVTQSSRYLVKRTGEKVFLECVQDMDHENMFWYRQDPGLGLRLIYFSYDVKMKEKGDIPEGYSVSREKKERFSLILESASTNQTSMYLCASSQLGNSYYNEQFFGPGTRLTVL.

This chain links TRBV28 with TRBJ1-3, with D possibly being TRBD1 (5 bases). The CDR3 is 17 residues long. V lost 1 base and J 0 bases, leaving 13 bases between the germline ends. Germline assignment: CDR1 MDHEN and CDR2 SYDVKM. The CDR3: CASSLFSGGLSGNTIYF. The CDR3 DNA reads TGTGCCAGCAGTTTATTTTCCGGGGGACTCTCTGGAAACACCATATATTTT.

The V and J genes are TRBV15 and TRBJ2-7, with D possibly TRBD1 on 6 matching bases. Trimming stripped 1 base from V and 0 bases from J, with 10 bases between. This CDR3 spans 15 amino acids. Germline V gene data show CDR1 as LNHNV and CDR2 as YYDKDF (reference sequence). The CDR3 here is CATSRGDISSYEQYF. CDR3 coding DNA: TGTGCCACCAGCAGAGGGGACATCAGCTCCTACGAGCAGTACTTC.

J is TRBJ1-1 and V is TRBV5-6, with 9 bases that match TRBD1. The CDR3 contains 16 residues. The ends lost 5 bases at V and 4 bases at J; junction bases unmatched: 12. CDR1 and CDR2 (germline): SGHDT, YYEEEE. CDR3 in amino acids: CASRPTGGRGITEAFF. CDR3 nucleotide sequence: TGTGCCAGCAGACCCACAGGGGGCAGGGGTATCACTGAAGCTTTCTTT.

The chain links TRBV2 to TRBJ2-7; 10 bases fit TRBD2. The CDR3 is made up of 14 amino acids. Per the germline V gene, CDR1 is SNHLY and CDR2 is FYNNEI. J was trimmed by 3 bases and V by 6 bases; bases with no gene match: 5. In DNA, the CDR3 is TGTGCCAGCAGCCCCGGGACTAGCGACTACGAGCAGTACTTC. It codes for CASSPGTSDYEQYF.